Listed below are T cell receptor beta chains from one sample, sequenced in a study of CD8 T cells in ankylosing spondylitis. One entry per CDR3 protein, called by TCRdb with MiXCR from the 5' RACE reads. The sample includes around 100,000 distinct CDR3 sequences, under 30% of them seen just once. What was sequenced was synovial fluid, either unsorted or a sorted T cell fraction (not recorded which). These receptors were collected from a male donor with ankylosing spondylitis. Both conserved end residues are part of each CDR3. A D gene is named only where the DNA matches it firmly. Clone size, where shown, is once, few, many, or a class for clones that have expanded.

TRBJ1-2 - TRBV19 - CASSPQGKGYGYTF TGTGCCAGTAGCCCTCAGGGAAAGGGTTATGGCTACACCTTC
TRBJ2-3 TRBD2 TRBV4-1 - CASRRLAGGPDTQYF TGCGCCAGCAGACGCTTAGCGGGAGGGCCAGATACGCAGTATTTT
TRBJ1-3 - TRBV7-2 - CASSLHSSGNTIYF TGTGCCAGCAGCTTACACAGCTCTGGAAACACCATATATTTT
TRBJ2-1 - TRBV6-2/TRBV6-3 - CASSYLAPSGEQFF TGTGCCAGCAGTTACTTAGCTCCTTCAGGGGAGCAGTTCTTC
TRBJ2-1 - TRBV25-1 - CASSESTPPAGNPYNEQFF TGTGCCAGCAGTGAATCCACCCCCCCCGCGGGAAACCCCTACAATGAGCAGTTCTTC
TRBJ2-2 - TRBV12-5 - CASGLTGTGELFF TGTGCTAGTGGTCTAACAGGGACCGGGGAGCTGTTTTTT
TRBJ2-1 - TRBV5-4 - CASSPGQDSYNEQFF TGTGCCAGCAGCCCGGGACAAGACTCCTACAATGAGCAGTTCTTC
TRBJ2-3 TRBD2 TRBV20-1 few CSGLAGGTDTQYF TGCAGTGGACTAGCGGGAGGTACAGATACGCAGTATTTT
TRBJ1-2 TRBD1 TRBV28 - CASRPTGGIYGYTF TGTGCCAGCAGACCGACAGGGGGCATCTATGGCTACACCTTC
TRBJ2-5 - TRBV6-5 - CASSYSWQETQYF TGTGCCAGCAGTTATAGCTGGCAAGAGACCCAGTACTTC
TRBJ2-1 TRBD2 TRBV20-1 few CSARDPGGSNNEQFF TGCAGTGCTAGAGATCCCGGGGGGAGTAACAATGAGCAGTTCTTC
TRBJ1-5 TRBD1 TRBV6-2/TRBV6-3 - CASSSPDRGFQPQHF TGTGCCAGCAGTTCGCCGGACAGGGGGTTTCAGCCCCAGCATTTT
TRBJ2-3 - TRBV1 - CTRAFCFPSSDTQYF TGCACCAGGGCGTTCTGCTTCCCTAGCTCAGATACGCAGTATTTT
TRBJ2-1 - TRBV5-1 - CASSLFQSSYNEQFF TGCGCCAGCAGCTTGTTTCAGAGCTCCTACAATGAGCAGTTCTTC
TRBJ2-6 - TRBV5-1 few CASSGETEFLSSGANVLTF TGCGCCAGCAGCGGGGAAACAGAGTTCCTTAGCTCTGGGGCCAACGTCCTGACTTTC
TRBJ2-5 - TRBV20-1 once CSEGGGGQETQYF TGCAGTGAGGGTGGAGGGGGCCAAGAGACCCAGTACTTC
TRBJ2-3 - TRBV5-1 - CASSSQGADTQYF TGCGCCAGCAGCTCCCAGGGTGCGGATACGCAGTATTTT
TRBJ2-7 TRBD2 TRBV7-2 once CASSPRLAREQYF TGTGCCAGCAGCCCCCGACTAGCTCGGGAGCAGTACTTC
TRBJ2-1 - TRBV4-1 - CASMPALGINEQFF TGCGCCAGCATGCCTGCTCTAGGGATCAATGAGCAGTTCTTC
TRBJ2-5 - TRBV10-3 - CAISVQGSVETQYF TGTGCCATCAGTGTTCAGGGGTCGGTAGAGACCCAGTACTTC
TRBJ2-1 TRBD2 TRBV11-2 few CASSLDSSGGSYNEQFF TGTGCCAGCAGCTTAGATAGTAGCGGGGGTTCCTACAATGAGCAGTTCTTC
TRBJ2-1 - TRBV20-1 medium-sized CSASGGEQFF TGCAGTGCTAGTGGGGGTGAGCAGTTCTTC
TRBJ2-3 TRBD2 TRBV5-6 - CASSWVSSGREDTQYF TGTGCCAGCAGCTGGGTGTCTAGCGGGAGAGAAGATACGCAGTATTTT
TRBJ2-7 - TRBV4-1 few CASSQDEGRGPHYEQYF TGCGCCAGCAGCCAAGATGAGGGTAGGGGACCCCACTACGAGCAGTACTTC
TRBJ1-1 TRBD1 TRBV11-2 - CASSLLTGSNTEAFF TGTGCCAGCAGCCTCCTGACAGGGTCGAACACTGAAGCTTTCTTT
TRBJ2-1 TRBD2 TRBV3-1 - CASSIRLAPNNEQFF TGTGCCAGCAGCATTCGACTAGCGCCCAACAATGAGCAGTTCTTC
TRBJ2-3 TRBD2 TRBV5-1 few CASSGGVLAGGTDTQYF TGCGCCAGCAGCGGTGGAGTACTAGCGGGAGGGACAGATACGCAGTATTTT
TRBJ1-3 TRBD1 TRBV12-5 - CASGPSDRRGNTIYF TGTGCTAGTGGTCCGTCGGACAGGAGGGGAAACACCATATATTTT
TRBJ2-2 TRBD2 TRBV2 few CASSGTSGSTGELFF TGTGCCAGCAGTGGCACTAGCGGGAGTACCGGGGAGCTGTTTTTT
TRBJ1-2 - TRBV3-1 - CASSPYRGLDYGYTF TGTGCCAGCAGCCCCTACCGCGGGTTGGACTATGGCTACACCTTC
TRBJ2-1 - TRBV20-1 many CSARDISRYNEQFF TGCAGTGCTAGAGATATTAGCAGATACAATGAGCAGTTCTTC
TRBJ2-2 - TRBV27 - CASSLSGSWSGELFF TGTGCCAGCAGTTTAAGTGGTAGCTGGAGCGGGGAGCTGTTTTTT
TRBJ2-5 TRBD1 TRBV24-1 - CATSHPGQIQETQYF TGTGCCACCAGCCACCCGGGACAGATCCAAGAGACCCAGTACTTC
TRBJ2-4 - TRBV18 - CASSRIKGTAGLAKNIQYF TGTGCCAGCTCACGGATAAAAGGAACCGCGGGGCTGGCCAAAAACATTCAGTACTTC